The 11 T cell receptor beta chains below were found in one sample sequenced in a study of OX40 agonist ivuxolimab in advanced cancers. The protocol was immunoSEQ multiplex PCR, while the TCRdb copy is restricted to in-frame clones and leaves out a portion. The data hold around 76,000 clones, with 89% observed a single time. This specimen was CD4+ or CD8+ T cells sorted from blood, taken in a trial of the OX40 agonist ivuxolimab. The receptor source for this set is an adult with an advanced solid tumor such as melanoma, head and neck, liver or kidney cancer.

The V and J genes are TRBV6-6 and TRBJ1-5; no definite D call. The germline gives CDR1 MNHNY, CDR2 SVGAGI (reference sequence). Trimming left V 0 bases short and J 9 bases short, with 12 bases between. The CDR3 length is 14 residues. The CDR3 DNA reads as TGTGCCAGCAGTTACTCGAACACCTTTCGGCCCCAGCATTTT. Its protein is CASSYSNTFRPQHF.

This clone showed up just once. The rearrangement uses TRBV9 and TRBJ1-2; D remains ambiguous. The V and J ends lost 0 bases and 2 bases respectively, with 11 bases between them. The CDR3 length is 15 residues. Germline assignment: CDR1 SGDLS and CDR2 YYNGEE. The CDR3 loop reads CASSVGAQANYGYTF. The CDR3 nucleotides are TGTGCCAGCAGCGTAGGGGCCCAGGCGAACTATGGCTACACCTTC.

The J gene is TRBJ2-3, the V gene TRBV7-9; D remains ambiguous. Per the germline V gene, CDR1 is SEHNR and CDR2 is FQNEAQ (reference sequence). This CDR3 contains 15 residues. The ends were cut back, 7 bases at V and 3 bases at J, with 17 bases in the middle. The CDR3 DNA sequence: TGTGCCAGCACCCAGCCCCGGGTTGGTACAGATACGCAGTATTTT. It translates to CASTQPRVGTDTQYF.

This sequence joins TRBV28 and TRBJ2-3, with D possibly being TRBD2 (6 bases). CDR3 size: 18 residues. V was cut by 2 bases and J by 2 bases, with 20 bases left in between. The germline V gene has CDR1 MDHEN and CDR2 SYDVKM. This CDR3 is CASSLAGFGTPYTDTQYF. CDR3 DNA sequence: TGTGCCAGCAGTTTAGCGGGGTTCGGGACTCCTTACACAGATACGCAGTATTTT.

This rearrangement joins TRBV9 to TRBJ2-2, with TRBD1 matching 9 bases. The CDR3 has 17 amino acids. Looked up from germline, CDR1 is SGDLS and CDR2 is YYNGEE. With V trimmed by 0 bases and J by 5 bases, 8 bases remained unmatched. The CDR3 loop is CASSVAGNRGLTGELFF. As DNA, the CDR3 is TGTGCCAGCAGCGTAGCCGGGAACAGGGGGCTTACCGGGGAGCTGTTTTTT. The variable domain in full, with the rest retrieved from reference TRBV9 and TRBJ2-2, is DSGVTQTPKHLITATGQRVTLRCSPRSGDLSVYWYQQSLDQGLQFLIQYYNGEERAKGNILERFSAQQFPDLHSELNLSSLELGDSALYFCASSVAGNRGLTGELFFGEGSRLTVL.

J is TRBJ1-4 and V is TRBV28, with D hard to call. The CDR3 runs 12 residues. The germline V gene has CDR1 MDHEN and CDR2 SYDVKM. Trimming removed 10 bases at V and 7 bases at J, with 13 bases between. The CDR3 coding sequence is TGTGCCATCAGCCGGCCCGGTGAAAAACTGTTTTTT. It codes for CAISRPGEKLFF. The whole variable domain, filled in from reference TRBV28 and TRBJ1-4, reads DVKVTQSSRYLVKRTGEKVFLECVQDMDHENMFWYRQDPGLGLRLIYFSYDVKMKEKGDIPEGYSVSREKKERFSLILESASTNQTSMYLCAISRPGEKLFFGSGTQLSVL.

This chain connects TRBV18 to TRBJ2-2; 10 positions agree with TRBD1. Trimming cost V 2 bases and J 5 bases; bases outside gene matches: 2. The CDR3 consists of 15 residues. CDR1 KGHSH and CDR2 LQKENI come from the germline V gene. The CDR3 loop is CASSPRQGATGELFF. The CDR3 DNA sequence: TGTGCCAGCTCACCAAGACAGGGGGCAACCGGGGAGCTGTTTTTT.

The chain employs TRBV6-1 and TRBJ1-2; 7 nucleotides line up with TRBD1. This CDR3 is 14 amino acids long. Trimming removed 5 bases from V and 4 bases from J; junction bases left unmatched: 7. Per germline, CDR1 MNHNS and CDR2 SASEGT. In DNA, the CDR3 is TGTGCCAGCAGTCAAAGGGGGCGAGGCTATGGCTACACCTTC. Translating it yields CASSQRGRGYGYTF.

The chain recombines TRBV19 with TRBJ2-2; the match to TRBD1 covers 8 bases. The germline gives CDR1 LNHDA, CDR2 SQIVND (reference sequence). The CDR3 sequence is 14 residues long. J gave up 1 base and V 7 bases, and 2 bases lay outside the gene matches. The chain's CDR3 is CASTGTGNTGELFF. The DNA for the CDR3 is TGTGCCAGTACTGGGACAGGGAACACCGGGGAGCTGTTTTTT.

CDR3 sequence reads: CASSLGLAGASGEQFF. In nucleotides, the CDR3 is TGCGCCAGCAGCTTAGGGCTAGCGGGAGCTTCGGGGGAGCAGTTCTTC. The V call is TRBV5-1, the J call TRBJ2-1, with TRBD2 matching 10 bases. Per germline, CDR1 SGHRS and CDR2 YFSETQ. The CDR3 loop spans 16 amino acids. V lost 2 bases, J lost 10 bases, and 12 bases stayed unmatched. The variable domain in full, with the rest retrieved from reference TRBV5-1 and TRBJ2-1, is KAGVTQTPRYLIKTRGQQVTLSCSPISGHRSVSWYQQTPGQGLQFLFEYFSETQRNKGNFPGRFSGRQFSNSRSEMNVSTLELGDSALYLCASSLGLAGASGEQFFGPGTRLTVL.

The rearrangement links TRBV6-4 to TRBJ1-2; the D is unclear. This CDR3 has 13 residues. Deletions cut 3 bases from V and 4 bases from J, with 9 bases between. The germline V gene has CDR1 MRHNA and CDR2 SNTAGT. CDR3 DNA sequence: TGTGCCAGCAGTGATCAGTCCGGCTATGGCTACACCTTC. This codes for CASSDQSGYGYTF.